These 27 T cell receptor beta chains originate from one sample sequenced in a study of radiotherapy plus CTLA-4 blockade in lung cancer. Repertoires were generated with immunoSEQ multiplex PCR, while TCRdb's copy carries only in-frame clones and drops some. The sample shows tens of thousands of clones, around 70% of them seen only once. Sequenced here: peripheral blood, sampled from a patient treated with radiotherapy plus ipilimumab. Source of these receptors: a human donor with non-small cell lung cancer whose response to radiotherapy plus ipilimumab could not be evaluated.

The rearrangement links TRBV5-8 to TRBJ2-1; D remains ambiguous. V was clipped by 4 bases and J by 10 bases, with 12 bases between them. The germline V gene encodes CDR1 SGHTS and CDR2 YDEGEE. This CDR3 region has 12 residues. CDR3 loop: CASSVQYGEQFF. CDR3 DNA: TGTGCCAGCAGCGTACAATACGGGGAGCAGTTCTTC.

The count of this clone is one. The chain links TRBV28 to TRBJ1-2; D is unclear. V was shortened by 7 bases and J by 5 bases, with 14 bases between the two germline ends. This CDR3 spans 13 amino acids. Germline V gene sequence: CDR1 MDHEN, CDR2 SYDVKM. The CDR3 DNA sequence: TGTGCCAGCATCACGAGGGTAGGATATGGCTACACCTTC. This sequence encodes CASITRVGYGYTF.

This clone is judged medium-sized (0.01 to 0.1%). The rearrangement joins TRBV19 to TRBJ1-3; a possible D gene is TRBD1 (5 bases). Trimming took 6 bases from V and 0 from J, leaving 6 bases between them. This CDR3 comprises 13 residues. CDR1 and CDR2 (germline): LNHDA, SQIVND (reference sequence). The CDR3 here is CASSRDSGNTIYF. Here the CDR3 DNA reads TGTGCCAGTAGCAGGGACTCTGGAAACACCATATATTTT.

This chain uses TRBV7-3 with TRBJ2-2; tentative D call: TRBD2 (6 bases). Germline V CDR1 and CDR2: SGHTA, FQGTGA. The CDR3 contains 16 residues. Between the trimmed V and J ends, which lost 5 bases and 2 bases, there was a span of 15 bases. The CDR3 DNA sequence: TGTGCCAGCAGCCCCACCGGAGGGACTAACACCGGGGAGCTGTTTTTT. This codes for CASSPTGGTNTGELFF.

The gene calls are TRBV2 and TRBJ1-4; no reliable D call. CDR3 size: 14 residues. Germline CDR1 and CDR2: SNHLY and FYNNEI. V gave up 1 base and J gave up 5 bases, with 8 bases separating them. CDR3 in amino acids: CASSEVRENEKLFF. The CDR3 bases are TGTGCCAGCAGTGAAGTGAGAGAGAATGAAAAACTGTTTTTT.

This clone showed up just a few times. This likely came from a read error, as a far larger clone is one base away. For the CDR3, the DNA is TGTGCCAGCAGCTCGGCAGAATGGAGCGTTGGCACCGGGGAGCTGTTTTTT. This gives the protein CASSSAEWSVGTGELFF. The V call is TRBV5-6, the J call TRBJ2-2; D unresolved. Germline loops: CDR1 SGHDT, CDR2 YYEEEE. The CDR3 loop spans 17 amino acids. The V end lost 3 bases, the J end lost 4 bases, and 19 bases lay between the germline ends.

This chain uses TRBV29-1 with TRBJ1-1; the match to TRBD1 covers 9 bases. The CDR3 covers 13 residues. With V trimmed by 7 bases and J by 7 bases, 10 bases remained unmatched. Germline loops: CDR1 SQVTM, CDR2 ANQGSEA. The CDR3 region is CSAGQGIYCEAFF. DNA for the CDR3: TGCAGCGCCGGACAGGGGATTTATTGTGAAGCTTTCTTT.

This clone was seen only once. The rearrangement links TRBV4-3 to TRBJ2-1; no definite D call. The CDR3 runs to 14 residues. The V gene's germline CDR1 is LGHNA and CDR2 YSLEER. V lost 0 bases and J 8 bases, leaving 11 bases between the germline ends. Here the CDR3 DNA reads TGCGCCAGCAGCCAAGATCCCAGGTGGGATGAGCAGTTCTTC. This codes for CASSQDPRWDEQFF.

The chain joins TRBV18 to TRBJ1-5, with D possibly matching TRBD1 (6 bases). V lost 3 bases, J lost 7 bases, and 13 bases lay in between. The CDR3 has 14 residues. Germline CDR1 reads KGHSH; CDR2 reads LQKENI. The CDR3 is CASSPQGPEQPQHF. In nucleotides, the CDR3 is TGTGCCAGCTCACCCCAGGGGCCCGAGCAGCCCCAGCATTTT.

This chain joins TRBV5-1 and TRBJ2-2; D may be TRBD1 (8 bases). CDR1 SGHRS and CDR2 YFSETQ come from the germline V gene. V lost 4 bases and J 7 bases, leaving 17 bases between the germline ends. The CDR3 extends over 15 amino acids. The CDR3 DNA reads TGCGCCAGCAGCCTAAGGACAGGGAGGGACGGGGAGCTGTTTTTT. It yields the protein CASSLRTGRDGELFF.

The J gene is TRBJ2-5, the V gene TRBV27; D is perhaps TRBD1 (6 bases). The CDR3 covers 14 residues. The V gene's germline CDR1 is MNHEY and CDR2 SMNVEV (reference sequence). V was shortened by 6 bases and J by 1 base, with 12 bases between the two germline ends. The CDR3 nucleotides read TGTGCCAGCAGGGGACAACTACCCCAAGAGACCCAGTACTTC. This codes for CASRGQLPQETQYF.

This chain uses TRBV11-2 with TRBJ2-7, with 14 bases identical to TRBD2. Trimming removed 6 bases from V and 6 bases from J; junction bases left unmatched: 7. Germline assignment: CDR1 SGHAT and CDR2 FQNNGV. The CDR3 runs to 15 residues. In nucleotides, the CDR3 is TGTGCCAGCAGTTTCCTGGGACTAGCGGGAGCCGAGCAGTACTTC. Protein sequence: CASSFLGLAGAEQYF.

The rearrangement uses TRBV7-2 and TRBJ2-1; 8 bases align to TRBD2. J gave up 9 bases and V 5 bases, and 18 bases lay outside the gene matches. Looked up from germline, CDR1 is SGHTA and CDR2 is FQGNSA. This CDR3 is built from 17 residues. The CDR3 sequence: CASSPTPTAGERFEQFF. The CDR3 DNA is TGTGCCAGCAGCCCAACCCCTACAGCGGGAGAGAGATTTGAGCAGTTCTTC.

The gene calls are TRBV28 and TRBJ2-7, with D possibly matching TRBD2 (6 bases). CDR3 length equals 15 residues. V was pared by 7 bases and J by 4 bases, with 20 bases between. The germline V gene encodes CDR1 MDHEN and CDR2 SYDVKM. This CDR3 is CASTRLGGKVYEQYF. The CDR3, as DNA: TGTGCCAGCACTCGCTTAGGAGGGAAAGTGTACGAGCAGTACTTC.

The chain couples TRBV10-3 to TRBJ1-5; 9 nucleotides agree with TRBD1. CDR1 is ENHRY, CDR2 SYGVKD, per germline. CDR3 length: 15 amino acids. The ends lost 2 bases at V and 9 bases at J; junction bases unmatched: 8. CDR3 nucleotide sequence: TGTGCCATCAGTGAGACCGGGACAGGGAGGGGGCCCCAGCATTTT. Translation: CAISETGTGRGPQHF.

This chain links TRBV7-3 with TRBJ1-1; no reliable D call. Per germline, CDR1 SGHTA and CDR2 FQGTGA. The CDR3 extends over 15 amino acids. V was pared by 5 bases and J by 3 bases, with 16 bases between. The DNA of the CDR3 is TGTGCCAGCAGCCCCGATTCCGGCGGATACACTGAAGCTTTCTTT. Its translation: CASSPDSGGYTEAFF.

The gene calls are TRBV5-6 and TRBJ1-3, with TRBD1 as a possible D gene (5 bases). The CDR3 spans 15 residues. The V gene's germline CDR1 is SGHDT and CDR2 YYEEEE. V lost 3 bases and J 0 bases, leaving 10 bases between the germline ends. CDR3 sequence: CASSSQDTSGNTIYF. As DNA, the CDR3 is TGTGCCAGCAGCTCACAGGATACCTCTGGAAACACCATATATTTT.

The rearrangement joins TRBV7-2 to TRBJ2-1, with TRBD2 matching 10 bases. The CDR3 loop spans 17 amino acids. V shed 1 base and J 8 bases; nucleotides not matched to a gene: 11. CDR1 and CDR2 (germline): SGHTA, FQGNSA. CDR3 loop: CASSLVFGTSVRHEQFF. In nucleotides, the CDR3 is TGTGCCAGCAGCTTAGTTTTTGGGACTAGCGTACGCCATGAGCAGTTCTTC.

This clone was counted a few times. V is TRBV7-9 and J is TRBJ1-3, with a possible D match to TRBD1 (5 bases). V dropped 3 bases and J dropped 0 bases, with 9 bases sitting between them. Germline-derived CDR1 and CDR2 are SEHNR and FQNEAQ (reference sequence). The length of the CDR3 is 15 residues. In DNA form, the CDR3 reads TGTGCCAGCAGCTTCACAGGAACCTCTGGAAACACCATATATTTT. It encodes CASSFTGTSGNTIYF.

This chain links TRBV2 with TRBJ1-6; no definite D call. CDR3 length: 14 amino acids. Germline V gene data show CDR1 as SNHLY and CDR2 as FYNNEI. V was clipped by 5 bases and J by 0 bases, with 5 bases between them. The CDR3 spells CASSPSSYNSPLHF. The DNA of the CDR3 is TGTGCCAGCAGTCCGAGCTCCTATAATTCACCCCTCCACTTT.

This clone was counted a single time. J is TRBJ1-2 and V is TRBV11-2; the D is unclear. Germline lookup yields CDR1 SGHAT and CDR2 FQNNGV. CDR3 size: 14 residues. Trimming took off 1 base at V and 4 bases at J, with 10 bases between the two ends. The CDR3 region has the DNA TGTGCCAGCAGCTTAGCCGTACGGGGCTATGGCTACACCTTC. This sequence encodes CASSLAVRGYGYTF. Variable domain in full (rest from reference TRBV11-2 and TRBJ1-2): EAGVAQSPRYKIIEKRQSVAFWCNPISGHATLYWYQQILGQGPKLLIQFQNNGVVDDSQLPKDRFSAERLKGVDSTLKIQPAKLEDSAVYLCASSLAVRGYGYTFGSGTRLTVV.

This clone was observed a few times. The V gene is TRBV18, the J gene TRBJ2-7; unclear D gene. This CDR3 spans 14 amino acids. Germline loops: CDR1 KGHSH, CDR2 LQKENI. V lost 2 bases to trimming and J lost 3 bases, with 11 bases between them. CDR3 DNA: TGTGCCAGCTCACCATCTACAGAGAACTACGAGCAGTACTTC. This encodes CASSPSTENYEQYF.

V is TRBV5-6 and J is TRBJ2-3; D unresolved. The CDR3 is 13 residues long. Trimming pared 4 bases from V and 0 bases from J, leaving 6 bases between. CDR1 SGHDT and CDR2 YYEEEE come from the germline V gene. CDR3 sequence (DNA): TGTGCCAGCAGCGTTTCTAGCACAGATACGCAGTATTTT. Encoded protein: CASSVSSTDTQYF.

The genes are TRBV4-2 and TRBJ2-3; 8 positions match TRBD2. Germline V lookup: CDR1 LGHNA, CDR2 YNFKEQ. The CDR3 loop spans 16 amino acids. V shed 1 base and J 4 bases; nucleotides not matched to a gene: 7. In nucleotides, the CDR3 is TGTGCCAGCAGCCAAGGTTCGTCGGGAGGGGCAGATACGCAGTATTTT. This gives the protein CASSQGSSGGADTQYF.

The chain carries TRBV12-5 and TRBJ2-1; 8 nucleotides agree with TRBD2. CDR3 length: 16 residues. Germline lookup yields CDR1 LGHNT and CDR2 FRNRAP. The trim removed 1 base at V and 6 bases at J, leaving 8 bases unmatched. In DNA form, the CDR3 reads TGTGCTAGTGGTTTGGGGACCGGGACTAGGGTCAATGAGCAGTTCTTC. As protein: CASGLGTGTRVNEQFF.

The genes are TRBV6-5 and TRBJ1-4, with TRBD1 as a possible D gene (6 bases). Germline values: CDR1 MNHEY, CDR2 SVGAGI. CDR3 length: 14 amino acids. V lost 7 bases and J 8 bases, leaving 17 bases between the germline ends. This chain's CDR3 is CASTDGQLIEKLFF. The CDR3 bases are TGTGCCAGCACTGATGGACAGTTAATCGAAAAACTGTTTTTT.

The V and J genes are TRBV2 and TRBJ1-2; D perhaps matches TRBD1 (6 bases). The CDR3 has 14 residues. V gave up 7 bases and J gave up 6 bases, with 18 bases separating them. The V gene's germline CDR1 is SNHLY and CDR2 FYNNEI. This CDR3 reads CASTLWGTRDGYTF. The CDR3 DNA sequence: TGTGCCAGCACCCTATGGGGGACACGGGATGGCTACACCTTC.